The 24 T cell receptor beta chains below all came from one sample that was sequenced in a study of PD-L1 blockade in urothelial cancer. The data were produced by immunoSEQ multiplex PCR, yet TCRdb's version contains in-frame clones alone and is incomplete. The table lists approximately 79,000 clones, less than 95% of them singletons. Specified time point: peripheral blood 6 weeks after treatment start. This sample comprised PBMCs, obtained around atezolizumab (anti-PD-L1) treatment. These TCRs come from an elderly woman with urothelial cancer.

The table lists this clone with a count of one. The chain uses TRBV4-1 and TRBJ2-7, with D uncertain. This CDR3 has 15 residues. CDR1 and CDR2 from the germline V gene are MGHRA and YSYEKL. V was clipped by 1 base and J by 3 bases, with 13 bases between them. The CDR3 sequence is CASSQGPAVLYEQYF. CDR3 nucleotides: TGCGCCAGCAGCCAAGGGCCCGCAGTCCTCTACGAGCAGTACTTC.

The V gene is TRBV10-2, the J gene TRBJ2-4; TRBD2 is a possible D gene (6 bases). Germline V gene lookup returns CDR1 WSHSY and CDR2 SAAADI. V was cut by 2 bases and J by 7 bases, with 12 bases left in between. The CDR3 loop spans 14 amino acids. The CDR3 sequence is CASSEPGTDNIQYF. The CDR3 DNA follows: TGCGCCAGCAGTGAGCCCGGGACTGACAACATTCAGTACTTC.

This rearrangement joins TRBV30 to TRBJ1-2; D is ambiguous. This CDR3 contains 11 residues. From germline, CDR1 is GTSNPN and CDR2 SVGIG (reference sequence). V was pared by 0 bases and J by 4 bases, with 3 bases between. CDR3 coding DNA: TGTGCCTGGAGTGTCGGCTATGGCTACACCTTC. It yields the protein CAWSVGYGYTF.

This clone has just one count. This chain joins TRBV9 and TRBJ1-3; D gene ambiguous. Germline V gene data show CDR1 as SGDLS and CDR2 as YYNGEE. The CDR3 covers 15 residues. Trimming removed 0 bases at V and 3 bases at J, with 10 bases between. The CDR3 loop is CASSVGQVDGNTIYF. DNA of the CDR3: TGTGCCAGCAGCGTAGGCCAGGTTGATGGAAACACCATATATTTT.

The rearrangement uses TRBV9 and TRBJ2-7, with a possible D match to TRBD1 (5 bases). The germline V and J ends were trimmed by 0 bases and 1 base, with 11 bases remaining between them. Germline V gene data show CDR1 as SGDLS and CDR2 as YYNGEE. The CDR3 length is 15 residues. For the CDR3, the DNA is TGTGCCAGCAGCGTAGGTGGGGCTGAGTCCTACGAGCAGTACTTC. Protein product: CASSVGGAESYEQYF.

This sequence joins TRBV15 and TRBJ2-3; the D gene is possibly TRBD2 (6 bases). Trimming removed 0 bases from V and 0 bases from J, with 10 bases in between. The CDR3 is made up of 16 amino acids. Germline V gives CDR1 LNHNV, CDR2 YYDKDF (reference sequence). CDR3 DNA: TGTGCCACCAGCAGAGATCGGCTAGCGAGCACAGATACGCAGTATTTT. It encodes CATSRDRLASTDTQYF.

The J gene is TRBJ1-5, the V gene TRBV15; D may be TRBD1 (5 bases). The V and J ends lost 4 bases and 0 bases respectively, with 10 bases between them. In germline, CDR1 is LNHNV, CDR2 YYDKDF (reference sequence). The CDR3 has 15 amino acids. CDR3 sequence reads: CATSTRVASNQPQHF. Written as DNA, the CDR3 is TGTGCCACCAGCACCAGGGTAGCTAGCAATCAGCCCCAGCATTTT.

Written as DNA, the CDR3 is TGTGCCAGCAGCCGGGGTCGCGGGGAGGAGGAGACCCAGTACTTC. Its protein product is CASSRGRGEEETQYF. V is TRBV7-7 and J is TRBJ2-5; TRBD2 is a possible D gene (6 bases). Trimming took 5 bases from V and 5 from J, leaving 18 bases between them. This CDR3 comprises 15 residues. Germline assignment: CDR1 SSHAT and CDR2 FNYEAQ (reference sequence).

Written as DNA, the CDR3 is TGTGCCACCGACCCTTCCGGGACTAGCGTACATGAGCAGTTCTTC. It is translated as CATDPSGTSVHEQFF. The chain recombines TRBV10-3 with TRBJ2-1; TRBD2 agrees at 10 bases. The germline V gene has CDR1 ENHRY and CDR2 SYGVKD. Trimming at V came to 10 bases and at J to 8 bases, leaving 14 bases not matched to a gene. This CDR3 spans 15 amino acids.

CDR3 DNA sequence: TGTGCCAGCAGTAGAGTTCTTTCTGGAAACACCATATATTTT. This sequence encodes CASSRVLSGNTIYF. V gene TRBV6-1 combines with J gene TRBJ1-3, with D unclear. This CDR3 is 14 amino acids long. Deletions cut 5 bases from V and 1 base from J, with 9 bases between. Per germline, CDR1 MNHNS and CDR2 SASEGT.

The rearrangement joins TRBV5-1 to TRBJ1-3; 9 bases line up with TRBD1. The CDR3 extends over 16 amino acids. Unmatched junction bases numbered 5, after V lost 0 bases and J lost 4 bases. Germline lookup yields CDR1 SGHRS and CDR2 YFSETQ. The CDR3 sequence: CASSLDPGTGGNTIYF. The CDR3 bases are TGCGCCAGCAGCTTGGACCCCGGGACAGGGGGAAACACCATATATTTT.

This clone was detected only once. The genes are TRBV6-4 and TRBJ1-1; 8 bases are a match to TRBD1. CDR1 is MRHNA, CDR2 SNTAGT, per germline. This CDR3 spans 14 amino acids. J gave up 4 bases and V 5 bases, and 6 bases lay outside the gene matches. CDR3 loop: CASSRTTGGTEAFF. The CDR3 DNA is TGTGCCAGCAGTAGAACAACAGGGGGCACTGAAGCTTTCTTT.

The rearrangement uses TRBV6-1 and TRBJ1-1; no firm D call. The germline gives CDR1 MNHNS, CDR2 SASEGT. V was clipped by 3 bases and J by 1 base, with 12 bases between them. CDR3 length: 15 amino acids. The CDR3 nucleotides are TGTGCCAGCAGTGAGCGGAAGAGCACGAACACTGAAGCTTTCTTT. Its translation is CASSERKSTNTEAFF.

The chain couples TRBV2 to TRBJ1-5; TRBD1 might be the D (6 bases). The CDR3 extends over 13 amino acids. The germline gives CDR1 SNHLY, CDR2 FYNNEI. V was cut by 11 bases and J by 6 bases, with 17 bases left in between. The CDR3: CAGRPGVSQPQHF. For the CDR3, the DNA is TGTGCCGGCCGCCCAGGGGTAAGTCAGCCCCAGCATTTT. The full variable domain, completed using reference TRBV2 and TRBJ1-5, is EPEVTQTPSHQVTQMGQEVILRCVPISNHLYFYWYRQILGQKVEFLVSFYNNEISEKSEIFDDQFSVERPDGSNFTLKIRSTKLEDSAMYFCAGRPGVSQPQHFGDGTRLSIL.

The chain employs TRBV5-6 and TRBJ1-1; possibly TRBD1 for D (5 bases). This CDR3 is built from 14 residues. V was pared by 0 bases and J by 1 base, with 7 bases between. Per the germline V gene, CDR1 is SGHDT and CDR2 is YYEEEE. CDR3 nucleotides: TGTGCCAGCAGCTTGGAAGGGGCGAACACTGAAGCTTTCTTT. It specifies CASSLEGANTEAFF.

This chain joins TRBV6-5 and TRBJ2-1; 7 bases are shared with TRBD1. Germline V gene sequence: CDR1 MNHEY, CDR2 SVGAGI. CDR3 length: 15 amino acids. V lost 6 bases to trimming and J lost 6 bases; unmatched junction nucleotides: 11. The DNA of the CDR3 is TGTGCCAGCAGCCAGCAACGGACAGGAGGCAATGAGCAGTTCTTC. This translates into CASSQQRTGGNEQFF.

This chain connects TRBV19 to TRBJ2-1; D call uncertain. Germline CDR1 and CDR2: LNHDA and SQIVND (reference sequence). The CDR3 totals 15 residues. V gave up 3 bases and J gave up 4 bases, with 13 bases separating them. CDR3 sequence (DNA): TGTGCCAGTAGTATTAGGAGTCGAACGTACAATGAGCAGTTCTTC. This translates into CASSIRSRTYNEQFF. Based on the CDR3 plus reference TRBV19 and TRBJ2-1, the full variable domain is DGGITQSPKYLFRKEGQNVTLSCEQNLNHDAMYWYRQDPGQGLRLIYYSQIVNDFQKGDIAEGYSVSREKKESFPLTVTSAQKNPTAFYLCASSIRSRTYNEQFFGPGTRLTVL.

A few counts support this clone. The CDR3, as DNA: TGTGCCAGCAGTGACCGGACAGAATGGAACACTGAAGCTTTCTTT. It is translated as CASSDRTEWNTEAFF. This chain uses TRBV25-1 with TRBJ1-1; TRBD1 might be the D (6 bases). The CDR3 consists of 15 residues. Germline CDR1 is MGHDK and CDR2 is SYGVNS. V was pared by 3 bases and J by 1 base, with 12 bases between.

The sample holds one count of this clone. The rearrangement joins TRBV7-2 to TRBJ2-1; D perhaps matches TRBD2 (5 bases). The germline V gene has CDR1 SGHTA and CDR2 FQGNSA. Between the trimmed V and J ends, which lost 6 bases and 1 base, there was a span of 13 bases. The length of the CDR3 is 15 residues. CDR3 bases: TGTGCCAGCAGAGGTACAGCGGCATCCTACAATGAGCAGTTCTTC. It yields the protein CASRGTAASYNEQFF.

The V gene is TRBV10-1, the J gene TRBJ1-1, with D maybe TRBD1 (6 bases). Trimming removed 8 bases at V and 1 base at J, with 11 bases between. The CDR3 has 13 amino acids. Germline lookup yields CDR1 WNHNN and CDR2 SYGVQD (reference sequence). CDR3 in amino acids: CASCQGPNTEAFF. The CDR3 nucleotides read TGCGCCAGCTGCCAGGGGCCGAACACTGAAGCTTTCTTT.

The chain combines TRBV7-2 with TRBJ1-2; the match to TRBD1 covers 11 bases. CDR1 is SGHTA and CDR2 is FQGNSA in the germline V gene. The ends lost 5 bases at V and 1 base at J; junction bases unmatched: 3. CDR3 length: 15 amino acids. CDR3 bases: TGTGCCAGCAGCGCCGGGACAGGGGGTAACTATGGCTACACCTTC. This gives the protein CASSAGTGGNYGYTF.

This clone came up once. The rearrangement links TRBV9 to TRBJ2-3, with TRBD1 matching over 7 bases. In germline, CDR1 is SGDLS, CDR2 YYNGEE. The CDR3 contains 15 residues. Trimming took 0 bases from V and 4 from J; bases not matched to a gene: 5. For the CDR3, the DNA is TGTGCCAGCAGCGTAGCGGGACAGTGGTCAGATACGCAGTATTTT. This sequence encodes CASSVAGQWSDTQYF.

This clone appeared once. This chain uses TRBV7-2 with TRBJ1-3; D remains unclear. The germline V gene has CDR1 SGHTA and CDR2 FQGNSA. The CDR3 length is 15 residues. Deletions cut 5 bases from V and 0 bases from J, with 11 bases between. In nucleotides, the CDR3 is TGTGCCAGCAGCCTCAGTGACTTCTCTGGAAACACCATATATTTT. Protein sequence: CASSLSDFSGNTIYF. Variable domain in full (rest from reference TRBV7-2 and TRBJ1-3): GAGVSQSPSNKVTEKGKDVELRCDPISGHTALYWYRQSLGQGLEFLIYFQGNSAPDKSGLPSDRFSAERTGGSVSTLTIQRTQQEDSAVYLCASSLSDFSGNTIYFGEGSWLTVV.

This chain's CDR3 is CASSLGGSERNEQFF. CDR3 in DNA: TGTGCCAGCAGCTTGGGCGGGAGTGAACGCAATGAGCAGTTCTTC. The chain links TRBV7-3 to TRBJ2-1, with 7 bases fitting TRBD2. This CDR3 has 15 amino acids. Germline V gene sequence: CDR1 SGHTA, CDR2 FQGTGA. V lost 3 bases to trimming and J lost 6 bases; unmatched junction nucleotides: 8.